Included here is one T cell receptor (beta chain) sequence, with context. The same CDR3 also results from other DNA sequences found in this sample. cDNA synthesis used the whole RNA isolate, giving expressed TCRB sequences. Generated by immunoSEQ multiplex PCR, the TCRdb table keeps only in-frame clones and is missing some. Of almost 350,000 clones in the sample, less than 9.5% were seen once. These data originate in a study of beta chain features in type 1 diabetes. Between the trimmed V and J ends, which lost 3 bases and 2 bases, there was a span of 9 bases. Germline loops: CDR1 LNHDA, CDR2 SQIVND (reference sequence). This CDR3 comprises 14 residues.

The clonotype comes from a young woman in good health. The chain combines TRBV19 with TRBJ2-3; D not certain. The sequenced sample consisted of central memory CD4+ T cells from blood. CDR3 coding DNA: TGTGCCAGTAGTATCAGACTCTTCACAGATACGCAGTATTTT. Translation: CASSIRLFTDTQYF.